This passage covers 21 T cell receptor beta chains from one sample sequenced in a study of CD8 T cells in ankylosing spondylitis. TCRdb processed the 5' RACE reads anew with MiXCR; each CDR3 protein has one entry. The data contain 150,000 to 200,000 distinct CDR3 sequences, 10% to 15% of them singletons. The source material was blood, either unsorted or a sorted T cell fraction (not recorded which). These receptor sequences come from a female donor with ankylosing spondylitis or in good health (not recorded which).

The J gene is TRBJ2-2, the V gene TRBV18; unclear D gene. The length of the CDR3 is 14 residues. Trimming took 3 bases from V and 6 from J, leaving 11 bases between them. The germline V gene encodes CDR1 KGHSH and CDR2 LQKENI. Here the CDR3 reads CASSPSVNAGELFF. For the CDR3, the DNA is TGTGCCAGCTCACCGTCGGTTAACGCCGGGGAGCTGTTTTTT.

The J gene is TRBJ1-1, the V gene TRBV18; no firm D call. The germline CDR1 and CDR2 sequences are KGHSH and LQKENI. The ends were cut back, 1 base at V and 3 bases at J, with 12 bases in the middle. The CDR3 length is 15 residues. The CDR3 sequence is CASSPQGIRDTEAFF. CDR3 sequence (DNA): TGTGCCAGCTCACCACAGGGTATTAGGGACACTGAAGCTTTCTTT.

The sample holds many counts of this clonotype. The V and J genes are TRBV5-1 and TRBJ2-2; D gene uncertain. This CDR3 comprises 14 residues. V lost 2 bases, J lost 3 bases, and 8 bases lay in between. Germline-derived CDR1 and CDR2 are SGHRS and YFSETQ. The CDR3, as DNA: TGCGCCAGCAGCTTATCAACCTACACCGGGGAGCTGTTTTTT. Its protein is CASSLSTYTGELFF. The full variable domain, rest sourced from reference TRBV5-1 and TRBJ2-2, is KAGVTQTPRYLIKTRGQQVTLSCSPISGHRSVSWYQQTPGQGLQFLFEYFSETQRNKGNFPGRFSGRQFSNSRSEMNVSTLELGDSALYLCASSLSTYTGELFFGEGSRLTVL.

This clonotype was found a few times. The J gene is TRBJ1-1, the V gene TRBV7-6, with unresolved D. This CDR3 has 13 amino acids. Germline V gives CDR1 SGHVS, CDR2 FNYEAQ. Trimming took 5 bases from V and 1 from J, leaving 8 bases between them. The CDR3 here is CASSAQENTEAFF. The CDR3 region has the DNA TGTGCCAGCAGCGCCCAAGAGAACACTGAAGCTTTCTTT.

As concerns this clonotype: Possible read error: a much larger clone is one base away. The rearrangement links TRBV7-2 to TRBJ2-2; D is unresolved. This CDR3 is 15 amino acids long. Germline V gene lookup returns CDR1 SGHTA and CDR2 FQGNSA. The CDR3, as DNA: TGTGCCAGCAGCCTAGGCCACTTCTTCACCAGGGAGCTGTTTTTT. Amino acid sequence: CASSLGHFFTRELFF.

This clonotype was seen repeatedly, ten times or more. The V and J genes are TRBV7-2 and TRBJ1-4; maybe TRBD1 (6 bases). V was cut by 4 bases and J by 5 bases, with 14 bases left in between. Germline CDR1 SGHTA, CDR2 FQGNSA. CDR3 length: 15 residues. The CDR3 region has the DNA TGTGCCAGCAGCTCGTACTTGACAGGAAATGAAAAACTGTTTTTT. It specifies CASSSYLTGNEKLFF.

This clonotype was observed at least ten times. The chain recombines TRBV4-3 with TRBJ2-3; D remains unclear. Germline V gives CDR1 LGHNA, CDR2 YSLEER. The CDR3 length is 14 residues. V dropped 4 bases and J dropped 2 bases, with 10 bases sitting between them. The CDR3 coding sequence is TGCGCCAGCAGCCGCGACGGTTACACAGATACGCAGTATTTT. This gives the protein CASSRDGYTDTQYF.

At least ten counts were recorded for this clonotype. The V and J genes are TRBV12-3 or TRBV12-4 and TRBJ2-1; tentatively, D is TRBD2 (6 bases). V lost 0 bases and J lost 9, with 12 bases in between. This CDR3 is 14 amino acids long. The CDR3 is CASSLAQGGIEQFF. The CDR3 DNA sequence: TGTGCCAGCAGTTTAGCCCAAGGAGGGATTGAGCAGTTCTTC.

There are many counts of this clonotype. The rearrangement joins TRBV12-3 or TRBV12-4 to TRBJ2-1; D is possibly TRBD2 (6 bases). This CDR3 comprises 14 residues. V was clipped by 6 bases and J by 8 bases, with 17 bases between them. CDR3 in amino acids: CASSLGGVLDEQFF. The CDR3 nucleotides are TGTGCCAGCAGCCTGGGGGGAGTCCTTGATGAGCAGTTCTTC.

Many counts were recorded for this clonotype. The chain has TRBV6-1 and TRBJ2-2; TRBD2 agrees at 8 bases. The germline V gene encodes CDR1 MNHNS and CDR2 SASEGT. Germline trimming cut 7 bases from V and 8 bases from J; bases unmatched to any gene: 6. This CDR3 is built from 13 residues. CDR3 region: CASTSGSIGELFF. The CDR3 nucleotides read TGTGCCAGCACCAGCGGGAGTATAGGGGAGCTGTTTTTT.

The V gene is TRBV20-1, the J gene TRBJ2-7, with a possible D match to TRBD2 (5 bases). Germline assignment: CDR1 DFQATT and CDR2 SNEGSKA (reference sequence). The CDR3 runs 13 residues. The V gene lost 6 bases and the J gene lost 4 bases, with 16 bases spanning the gap. The CDR3 DNA reads as TGCAGTGCCTCCACGGGAAGCGGATACGAGCAGTACTTC. Translated: CSASTGSGYEQYF.

This clonotype was seen at least ten times. The chain recombines TRBV28 with TRBJ2-7, with D tentatively TRBD1 or TRBD2 (5 bases each). V was pared by 3 bases and J by 0 bases, with 12 bases between. This CDR3 region has 15 residues. Germline values: CDR1 MDHEN, CDR2 SYDVKM. The CDR3 region is CASSLGTLISYEQYF. DNA for the CDR3: TGTGCCAGCAGTTTGGGGACCCTAATCTCCTACGAGCAGTACTTC.

This clonotype has only a few counts. The chain recombines TRBV5-6 with TRBJ2-3, with 8 bases aligning to TRBD1. The germline CDR1 and CDR2 sequences are SGHDT and YYEEEE. The CDR3 is 15 amino acids. J gave up 3 bases and V 0 bases, and 3 bases lay outside the gene matches. DNA for the CDR3: TGTGCCAGCAGCTTGGAACAGGGGGGTACAGATACGCAGTATTTT. Protein sequence: CASSLEQGGTDTQYF.

This clonotype has ten or more counts. The chain employs TRBV6-1 and TRBJ2-7; D is uncertain. The CDR3 runs to 13 residues. The V gene's germline CDR1 is MNHNS and CDR2 SASEGT. V lost 7 bases, J lost 4 bases, and 14 bases lay in between. The CDR3 DNA reads TGTGCCAGCACCGACCGCTTTGGTTACGAGCAGTACTTC. Amino acids: CASTDRFGYEQYF.

This clonotype was observed many times. The chain joins TRBV7-2 to TRBJ2-3; D gene uncertain. Germline V gene lookup returns CDR1 SGHTA and CDR2 FQGNSA. V gave up 3 bases and J gave up 5 bases, with 3 bases separating them. The length of the CDR3 is 11 residues. The CDR3 region has the DNA TGTGCCAGCAGCTTTTTAGATACGCAGTATTTT. Its translation is CASSFLDTQYF.

Ten or more counts support this clonotype. This chain links TRBV7-9 with TRBJ2-7; 9 positions match TRBD2. The V and J ends lost 4 bases and 2 bases, in that order; junction bases with no gene match: 9. The germline V gene has CDR1 SEHNR and CDR2 FQNEAQ (reference sequence). This CDR3 contains 16 residues. In DNA form, the CDR3 reads TGTGCCAGCAGCTCAGGACTAGCGATACCCCCCTACGAGCAGTACTTC. Its translation: CASSSGLAIPPYEQYF.

In its sample, this clonotype was seen a few times. DNA for the CDR3: TGTGCCAGCAGCTTAGAGGGACAGGGAAGGGGAGCCCTCCACTTT. It yields the protein CASSLEGQGRGALHF. V usage is TRBV7-2 and J usage is TRBJ1-6; 9 bases line up with TRBD1. The CDR3 totals 15 residues. V dropped 1 base and J dropped 14; count of bases not matched to a gene: 9. Looked up from germline, CDR1 is SGHTA and CDR2 is FQGNSA.

The CDR3 DNA is TGCGCCAGCAGCTTGGATCTGGGACAGGGCTCCTACGAGCAGTACTTC. It yields the protein CASSLDLGQGSYEQYF. The rearrangement uses TRBV5-1 and TRBJ2-7; 9 bases fit TRBD1. The CDR3 length is 16 residues. The V and J ends lost 0 bases and 0 bases, in that order; junction bases with no gene match: 4. The germline CDR1 and CDR2 sequences are SGHRS and YFSETQ.

V usage is TRBV20-1 and J usage is TRBJ2-5; no firm D call. This CDR3 is 14 amino acids long. V was pared by 3 bases and J by 8 bases, with 19 bases between. The germline V gene encodes CDR1 DFQATT and CDR2 SNEGSKA (reference sequence). The DNA for the CDR3 is TGCAGTGCTAGGTCAGGACCAGTGAAGGGAACCCAGTACTTC. It is translated as CSARSGPVKGTQYF.

The chain links TRBV7-2 to TRBJ2-3; D remains unclear. CDR3 length: 15 residues. V shed 4 bases and J shed 3 bases, with 14 bases lying between them. CDR1 is SGHTA, CDR2 FQGNSA, per germline. This chain's CDR3 is CASSSGNWQTDTQYF. The DNA of the CDR3 is TGTGCCAGCAGCTCGGGTAACTGGCAGACAGATACGCAGTATTTT.

This clonotype was detected many times. V is TRBV12-3 or TRBV12-4 and J is TRBJ1-5; possible D gene TRBD1, 6 bases. V was shortened by 6 bases and J by 5 bases, with 17 bases between the two germline ends. The CDR3 extends over 15 amino acids. CDR3 loop: CASSLNRGGDQPQHF. The CDR3 DNA reads TGTGCCAGCAGCCTCAATAGGGGGGGGGATCAGCCCCAGCATTTT.